This T cell receptor (beta chain) was identified during a study of T cell changes during pregnancy in multiple sclerosis. The table came from immunoSEQ multiplex PCR; TCRdb's copy has only in-frame clones and leaves some out. The sample yields about 100,000 clones, about 89% seen once. V lost 3 bases to trimming and J lost 8 bases, with 17 bases between them. The CDR3 runs 14 residues. Germline lookup yields CDR1 SGDLS and CDR2 YYNGEE. This clone was counted between two and nine times. The V gene is TRBV9, the J gene TRBJ1-2; no definite D call. The receptor's source is a female donor with multiple sclerosis, enrolled in a pregnancy study. Sequenced material: peripheral blood, taken after pregnancy. CDR3 sequence: CASSEDVFGSGYTF. The CDR3 DNA is TGTGCCAGCAGCGAGGATGTATTCGGGAGCGGCTACACCTTC.